This entry lists 25 T cell receptor beta chains sequenced from one sample in a study of T cell responses to AZD1222 COVID-19 vaccine. Sequencing used immunoSEQ multiplex PCR; TCRdb keeps in-frame clones, though not all of them. The sample holds some 110,000 clones, 92% seen once. The starting material was peripheral blood, obtained 28 days after the second AZD1222 dose. All receptors derive from an adult who received the AZD1222 COVID-19 vaccine.

The chain links TRBV5-1 to TRBJ2-3; 12 nucleotides line up with TRBD2. Losses at the gene ends were 4 bases for V and 4 bases for J; bases not matched to a gene: 4. CDR3 size: 15 residues. CDR1 and CDR2 (germline): SGHRS, YFSETQ. The CDR3 loop is CASSLAGGPADTQYF. CDR3 sequence (DNA): TGCGCCAGCAGCCTAGCGGGAGGGCCCGCAGATACGCAGTATTTT.

This clone was seen a single time. The chain carries TRBV6-1 and TRBJ2-1; 8 nucleotides match TRBD2. The CDR3 has 15 residues. J lost 8 bases, V lost 3 bases, and 9 bases had no gene match. Germline V gives CDR1 MNHNS, CDR2 SASEGT. CDR3: CASSDTGTRLYEQFF. Here the CDR3 DNA reads TGTGCCAGCAGTGATACCGGGACTAGATTGTATGAGCAGTTCTTC.

The rearrangement uses TRBV7-3 and TRBJ2-1; 12 nucleotides match TRBD2. The germline CDR1 and CDR2 sequences are SGHTA and FQGTGA. This CDR3 has 18 residues. The trim removed 5 bases at V and 0 bases at J, leaving 8 bases unmatched. For the CDR3, the DNA is TGTGCCAGCAGCCGACTAGCGGGAGAGGGGACCTCCTACAATGAGCAGTTCTTC. Its protein product is CASSRLAGEGTSYNEQFF.

This chain joins TRBV4-1 and TRBJ2-1, with 11 bases fitting TRBD2. Germline CDR1 is MGHRA and CDR2 is YSYEKL. The CDR3 runs 17 residues. The ends lost 2 bases at V and 6 bases at J; junction bases unmatched: 9. This CDR3 reads CASSQRGSGRAVNEQFF. As DNA, the CDR3 is TGCGCCAGCAGCCAAAGAGGTAGCGGGAGGGCCGTCAATGAGCAGTTCTTC.

The chain combines TRBV18 with TRBJ1-1; TRBD1 matches at 12 bases. V shed 2 bases and J 6 bases; nucleotides not matched to a gene: 1. The CDR3 has 14 residues. Germline V gene data show CDR1 as KGHSH and CDR2 as LQKENI. The CDR3 DNA sequence: TGTGCCAGCTCACCAGGGACAGGGGGCCCTGAAGCTTTCTTT. Translation: CASSPGTGGPEAFF.

The CDR3 here is CASSNGGQGSYEQYF. The CDR3 bases are TGCGCCAGCTCCAATGGGGGACAGGGATCCTACGAGCAGTACTTC. This chain links TRBV10-1 with TRBJ2-7; TRBD1 agrees at 9 bases. V shed 8 bases, J shed 1 base, and the junction held 9 bases outside the gene matches. This CDR3 has 15 amino acids. CDR1 is WNHNN, CDR2 SYGVQD, per germline (reference sequence).

The chain recombines TRBV6-2 or TRBV6-3 with TRBJ2-4; D unresolved. V lost 2 bases to trimming and J lost 9 bases, with 14 bases between them. Germline CDR1 and CDR2: MNHEY and SVGEGT. This CDR3 has 14 amino acids. The CDR3 spells CASSYGRLRSIQYF. The CDR3 bases are TGTGCCAGCAGTTACGGACGGCTTCGGAGCATTCAGTACTTC.

This chain joins TRBV3-1 (or the pseudogene TRBV3-2) and TRBJ1-4; 7 bases map to TRBD1. CDR3 length: 14 residues. The trim removed 2 bases at V and 3 bases at J, leaving 0 bases unmatched. CDR1 is LGHDT, CDR2 YNNKEL, per germline (reference sequence). The CDR3 sequence is CASSQQGANEKLFF. DNA for the CDR3: TGTGCCAGCAGCCAACAGGGGGCTAATGAAAAACTGTTTTTT.

V usage is TRBV5-1 and J usage is TRBJ2-2, with D unresolved. The CDR3 covers 16 residues. Germline V gene lookup returns CDR1 SGHRS and CDR2 YFSETQ. Trimming removed 0 bases from V and 5 bases from J, with 14 bases in between. This CDR3 reads CASSLAVGIGTGELFF. In nucleotides, the CDR3 is TGCGCCAGCAGCTTGGCCGTGGGAATCGGGACCGGGGAGCTGTTTTTT.

This sequence joins TRBV24-1 and TRBJ1-1, with D perhaps TRBD1 (6 bases). V was cut by 5 bases and J by 8 bases, with 17 bases left in between. The germline CDR1 and CDR2 sequences are KGHDR and SFDVKD. The CDR3 covers 14 residues. The CDR3 loop reads CATSGTGTRGEAFF. CDR3 DNA sequence: TGTGCCACCAGTGGTACAGGGACTAGAGGGGAAGCTTTCTTT.

The genes are TRBV2 and TRBJ1-2, with a weak D call TRBD1 (5 bases). V dropped 0 bases and J dropped 8 bases, with 13 bases sitting between them. Germline-derived CDR1 and CDR2 are SNHLY and FYNNEI. This CDR3 is built from 14 residues. The CDR3 sequence: CASSEAEGTGGYTF. The DNA of the CDR3 is TGTGCCAGCAGTGAAGCGGAGGGGACGGGCGGCTACACCTTC.

The chain is built from TRBV6-4 and TRBJ1-2, with 9 bases lining up with TRBD1. V gave up 2 bases and J gave up 4 bases; unmatched junction bases: 5. The CDR3 runs 15 residues. Germline V lookup: CDR1 MRHNA, CDR2 SNTAGT. This CDR3 reads CASSDPGTGFYGYTF. The DNA of the CDR3 is TGTGCCAGCAGTGACCCGGGGACAGGGTTCTATGGCTACACCTTC.

This chain connects TRBV6-4 to TRBJ1-5; 9 bases line up with TRBD1. Germline CDR1 is MRHNA and CDR2 is SNTAGT. This CDR3 spans 14 amino acids. The J segment lost 6 bases and the V segment lost 4 bases, leaving 4 bases of the junction unmatched. The CDR3 protein is CASSATGGPQPQHF. The CDR3 DNA follows: TGTGCCAGCAGTGCCACAGGGGGCCCTCAGCCCCAGCATTTT.

V gene TRBV5-1 combines with J gene TRBJ1-2; 7 bases line up with TRBD1. V was pared by 2 bases and J by 4 bases, with 8 bases of the junction left unmatched. The CDR3 is made up of 15 amino acids. The germline V gene has CDR1 SGHRS and CDR2 YFSETQ. The CDR3 bases are TGCGCCAGCAGCTTAACAGGGGATAATAGCTATGGCTACACCTTC. It translates to CASSLTGDNSYGYTF. Filled out from reference TRBV5-1 and TRBJ1-2, the complete variable domain reads KAGVTQTPRYLIKTRGQQVTLSCSPISGHRSVSWYQQTPGQGLQFLFEYFSETQRNKGNFPGRFSGRQFSNSRSEMNVSTLELGDSALYLCASSLTGDNSYGYTFGSGTRLTVV.

J is TRBJ1-2 and V is TRBV7-3; D may be TRBD1 (6 bases). Trimming stripped 2 bases from V and 6 bases from J, with 7 bases between. CDR3 length equals 12 residues. Germline values: CDR1 SGHTA, CDR2 FQGTGA. The CDR3: CASSLSGDGYTF. CDR3 DNA: TGTGCCAGCAGCTTATCAGGGGATGGCTACACCTTC.

The DNA of the CDR3 is TGCGCCAGCAGTCGGGGACAGGGGGCATCCTACGAGCAGTACTTC. Its translation: CASSRGQGASYEQYF. The chain uses TRBV5-1 and TRBJ2-7, with 12 bases aligning to TRBD1. Germline V lookup: CDR1 SGHRS, CDR2 YFSETQ. This CDR3 comprises 15 residues. With V trimmed by 5 bases and J by 1 base, 4 bases remained unmatched.

V usage is TRBV2 and J usage is TRBJ2-7, with 7 bases lining up with TRBD1. The CDR3 has 14 residues. Germline V gene sequence: CDR1 SNHLY, CDR2 FYNNEI. V trimming: 6 bases; J trimming: 1 base; junction bases outside the gene matches: 6. The CDR3 loop is CASRPRQGSYEQYF. The CDR3, as DNA: TGTGCCAGCAGGCCGAGACAGGGTTCCTACGAGCAGTACTTC.

CDR3 coding DNA: TGCGCCAGCAGCTTTATGGGGGTAGATGGCTACACCTTC. Translating gives CASSFMGVDGYTF. J is TRBJ1-2 and V is TRBV5-1, with TRBD1 as a possible D gene (5 bases). V was cut by 2 bases and J by 6 bases, with 11 bases left in between. The CDR3 length is 13 residues. Germline values: CDR1 SGHRS, CDR2 YFSETQ.

The chain links TRBV7-9 to TRBJ1-5; the D gene is possibly TRBD1 (5 bases). Germline V gene lookup returns CDR1 SEHNR and CDR2 FQNEAQ (reference sequence). V lost 5 bases and J 3 bases, leaving 11 bases between the germline ends. This CDR3 comprises 14 residues. In DNA form, the CDR3 reads TGTGCCAGCAGCCCTGACAGAGCCAATCAGCCCCAGCATTTT. This gives the protein CASSPDRANQPQHF.

The V gene is TRBV28, the J gene TRBJ2-1; tentatively, D is TRBD1 (5 bases). V lost 8 bases, J lost 4 bases, and 15 bases lay in between. Germline V lookup: CDR1 MDHEN, CDR2 SYDVKM. The CDR3 totals 14 residues. The CDR3 here is CASLGVPLYNEQFF. The CDR3, as DNA: TGTGCCAGCCTAGGGGTTCCATTATACAATGAGCAGTTCTTC.

The chain carries TRBV6-2 or TRBV6-3 and TRBJ2-1, with D possibly matching TRBD1 (6 bases). The CDR3 extends over 14 amino acids. The V and J ends lost 6 bases and 7 bases respectively, with 16 bases between them. Germline V gene lookup returns CDR1 MNHEY and CDR2 SVGEGT. CDR3 amino acids: CASSKDSLGNEQFF. The CDR3 DNA follows: TGTGCCAGCAGCAAGGACAGCCTTGGGAATGAGCAGTTCTTC.

The chain couples TRBV7-2 to TRBJ1-3, with 8 positions matching TRBD1. Germline CDR1 SGHTA, CDR2 FQGNSA. The CDR3 extends over 16 amino acids. Losses at the gene ends were 1 base for V and 8 bases for J; bases not matched to a gene: 10. CDR3 amino acids: CASSLDAAGGSDTIYF. Here the CDR3 DNA reads TGTGCCAGCAGCTTAGATGCTGCAGGGGGCTCGGACACCATATATTTT.

The genes are TRBV7-9 and TRBJ2-7, with a possible D match to TRBD1 (5 bases). Trimming removed 1 base at V and 1 base at J, with 11 bases between. CDR3 length: 15 amino acids. Germline-derived CDR1 and CDR2 are SEHNR and FQNEAQ (reference sequence). The CDR3 DNA reads TGTGCCAGCAGCTTAGGGCAGGGTAGGTCCTACGAGCAGTACTTC. Amino acid sequence: CASSLGQGRSYEQYF.

V and J are TRBV7-2 and TRBJ2-1, with TRBD1 matching 9 bases. Germline assignment: CDR1 SGHTA and CDR2 FQGNSA. V trimming: 5 bases; J trimming: 1 base; junction bases outside the gene matches: 3. This CDR3 has 15 amino acids. The CDR3 loop reads CASSPQGASYNEQFF. CDR3 DNA sequence: TGTGCCAGCAGCCCACAGGGGGCGTCCTACAATGAGCAGTTCTTC.

This clone was recorded once. The rearrangement links TRBV5-1 to TRBJ1-6; D may be TRBD1 (5 bases). The CDR3 covers 18 residues. V lost 0 bases to trimming and J lost 0 bases, with 13 bases between them. Germline lookup yields CDR1 SGHRS and CDR2 YFSETQ. In nucleotides, the CDR3 is TGCGCCAGCAGCTTGGCCGTGACAGCGAGCTCCTATAATTCACCCCTCCACTTT. Amino acid sequence: CASSLAVTASSYNSPLHF.